This T cell receptor beta chain was identified during a study of blood T cell repertoires in COVID-19. Participants had their cohort set by participant-reported clinical history. Symptom resolution, clearance, or two negative PCRs marked donors in Cohort 3 as recovered. Method: immunoSEQ multiplex PCR; TCRdb's copy keeps in-frame clones and lacks some. There are 250,000 to 350,000 clones in the sample; around 90% occur only once, and roughly 2.6% lies in the top ten. This clone occurred once. V was pared by 1 base and J by 3 bases, with 10 bases between. The CDR3 has 16 amino acids. Germline CDR1 reads SGHNT; CDR2 reads YENEEA.

Input material: PBMCs or T cells enriched from blood (not recorded which). The receptor was isolated from a man in his 60s who had recovered from COVID-19. The rearrangement joins TRBV11-3 to TRBJ1-6; D gene unclear. In nucleotides, the CDR3 is TGTGCCAGCAGCTTAGGAGGGTCCGGCTATAATTCACCCCTCCACTTT. Its translation is CASSLGGSGYNSPLHF.